These T cell receptor beta chains were read from a single sample in a study of T cell responses to AZD1222 COVID-19 vaccine. TCRdb's copy holds only in-frame clones and misses some; the assay was immunoSEQ multiplex PCR. The sample lists 150,000 to 200,000 clones, around 93% occurring once. The specimen was peripheral blood, collected on day 0 of AZD1222 vaccination. Receptor source: an adult in good health. CDR3s include the opening cysteine and the closing phenylalanine or tryptophan. Fields, in order: D gene, V gene, J gene, clone size, CDR3 DNA, CDR3 protein. The D gene is left open where the match is weak. Size is stated for part of the rows, as once, few or many counts, or as a class when the clone is expanded.

D: .; V: TRBV6-5; J: TRBJ1-6; size: .; DNA: TGTGCCAGCAGGACAGGAGCTCCGGCGCATTCACCCCTCCACTTT; CDR3: CASRTGAPAHSPLHF
D: .; V: TRBV5-1; J: TRBJ1-1; size: .; DNA: TGCGCCAGCAGCTTGGGACTAACTGAAGCTTTCTTT; CDR3: CASSLGLTEAFF
D: TRBD2; V: TRBV27; J: TRBJ2-7; size: .; DNA: TGTGCCAGCATTATCAGCGGGAAGCAAGTGTACGAGCAGTACTTC; CDR3: CASIISGKQVYEQYF
D: TRBD2; V: TRBV5-1; J: TRBJ2-1; size: .; DNA: TGCGCCAGCAGTCGAGGTGCTAGCGGTTCCTACAATGAGCAGTTCTTC; CDR3: CASSRGASGSYNEQFF
D: .; V: TRBV28; J: TRBJ2-1; size: .; DNA: TGTGCCAGCAGCCGGGACTCTAGGTATGAGCAGTTCTTC; CDR3: CASSRDSRYEQFF
D: TRBD1; V: TRBV6-5; J: TRBJ2-4; size: .; DNA: TGTGCCAGCAGTTCCCTGACAGGGAACGGGCCGAACATTCAGTACTTC; CDR3: CASSSLTGNGPNIQYF
D: .; V: TRBV4-1; J: TRBJ1-5; size: once; DNA: TGCGCCAGCAGCCTTTACTTGGAGGGACGGCAGCCCCAGCATTTT; CDR3: CASSLYLEGRQPQHF
D: .; V: TRBV6-5; J: TRBJ2-7; size: .; DNA: TGTGCCAGCAGTTACAGGGACGGCCCGTGGTACTTC; CDR3: CASSYRDGPWYF
D: .; V: TRBV6-5; J: TRBJ2-3; size: .; DNA: TGTGCCAGCAGTTACCGGAGGGAAACAGATACGCAGTATTTT; CDR3: CASSYRRETDTQYF
D: TRBD1; V: TRBV12-5; J: TRBJ2-5; size: .; DNA: TGTGCTAGTGGTTTGGTCGGGACAGAAGAGACCCAGTACTTC; CDR3: CASGLVGTEETQYF
D: .; V: TRBV11-2; J: TRBJ1-2; size: .; DNA: TGTGCCAGCAGCTTCGACCCTAACTATGGCTACACCTTC; CDR3: CASSFDPNYGYTF
D: TRBD1; V: TRBV19; J: TRBJ2-2; size: .; DNA: TGTGCCAGTAGTATCCCGAGACAGGGGACCGGGGAGCTGTTTTTT; CDR3: CASSIPRQGTGELFF
D: .; V: TRBV12-5; J: TRBJ2-1; size: .; DNA: TGTGCTAGTGGTTTGGACCAAGATGAGCAGTTCTTC; CDR3: CASGLDQDEQFF
D: TRBD2; V: TRBV28; J: TRBJ2-2; size: .; DNA: TGTGCCAGCAGTTTGGGACTAGCGGGAGCCGGGGAGCTGTTTTTT; CDR3: CASSLGLAGAGELFF
D: TRBD2; V: TRBV6-6; J: TRBJ2-1; size: .; DNA: TGTGCCAGCACTGTGACTAGCGGGTCCTACAATGAGCAGTTCTTC; CDR3: CASTVTSGSYNEQFF
D: TRBD2; V: TRBV11-2; J: TRBJ2-1; size: .; DNA: TGTGCCAGCAGCTTAGGACTAGCAAACGGTGAGCAGTTCTTC; CDR3: CASSLGLANGEQFF
D: .; V: TRBV7-8; J: TRBJ1-1; size: .; DNA: TGTGCCAGCACCGGTTCGGCTATGAACACTGAAGCTTTCTTT; CDR3: CASTGSAMNTEAFF
D: TRBD2; V: TRBV11-2; J: TRBJ2-7; size: .; DNA: TGTGCCAGCAGTTACCGGCAGACCGGACTAGCGTTCGAGCAGTACTTC; CDR3: CASSYRQTGLAFEQYF
D: .; V: TRBV12-3/TRBV12-4; J: TRBJ1-2; size: .; DNA: TGTGCCAGCAGTTTACCCCGCTATGGCTACACCTTC; CDR3: CASSLPRYGYTF
D: .; V: TRBV2; J: TRBJ1-6; size: few; DNA: TGTGCCAGCAGTGACTTTGGACGGGAGAATTCACCCCTCCACTTT; CDR3: CASSDFGRENSPLHF
D: .; V: TRBV5-1; J: TRBJ1-2; size: .; DNA: TGCGCCAGCAGCTTCCAACAGGGAGACTATGGCTACACCTTC; CDR3: CASSFQQGDYGYTF
D: .; V: TRBV7-9; J: TRBJ1-1; size: .; DNA: TGTGCCAGCAGCTCCTTAACCACTGAAGCTTTCTTT; CDR3: CASSSLTTEAFF
D: TRBD1; V: TRBV28; J: TRBJ1-5; size: .; DNA: TGTGCCAGCAGAGAAGGACAGGGCCCCAATCAGCCCCAGCATTTT; CDR3: CASREGQGPNQPQHF